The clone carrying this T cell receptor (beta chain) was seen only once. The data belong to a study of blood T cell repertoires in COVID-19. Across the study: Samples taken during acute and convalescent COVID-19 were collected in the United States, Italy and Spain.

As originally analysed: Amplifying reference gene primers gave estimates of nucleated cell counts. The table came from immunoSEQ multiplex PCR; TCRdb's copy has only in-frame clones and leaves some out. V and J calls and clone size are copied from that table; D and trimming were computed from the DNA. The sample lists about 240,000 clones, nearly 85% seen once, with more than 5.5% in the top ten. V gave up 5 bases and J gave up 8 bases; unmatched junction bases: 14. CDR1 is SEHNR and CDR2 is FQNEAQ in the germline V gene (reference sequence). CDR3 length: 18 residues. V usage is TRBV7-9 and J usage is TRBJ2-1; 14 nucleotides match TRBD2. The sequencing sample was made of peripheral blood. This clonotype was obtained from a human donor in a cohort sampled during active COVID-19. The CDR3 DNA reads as TGTGCCAGCAGCCCAGGACCCGGGACTAGCGGGAGAATGGATGAGCAGTTCTTC. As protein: CASSPGPGTSGRMDEQFF.